A selection of T cell receptor beta chains follows, all from one sample in a study of cytomegalovirus exposure and HLA in healthy donors. The method was immunoSEQ multiplex PCR; TCRdb's version includes in-frame clones alone and lacks a portion of them. Here the sample spans about 120,000 clones, around three quarters being singletons. Sequencing input: PBMCs. All receptors derive from a man younger than 40 in good health and CMV-seropositive. CDR3s include the opening cysteine and the closing phenylalanine or tryptophan. A D gene is named only where the DNA matches it firmly. Size tells how often a clone was seen (once, few, many) or the class of an expanded clone, and some rows leave it out.

J: TRBJ1-2
size: NA
D: TRBD1
V: TRBV5-5
DNA: TGTGCCAGCAGCCCCACCCCCATAGTGAGGACAGGGGATGGCTACACCTTC
CDR3: CASSPTPIVRTGDGYTF

J: TRBJ2-1
size: NA
D: NA
V: TRBV11-3
DNA: TGTGCCAGCAGCTTAGGGGGGGGGCCCTCCTACAATGAGCAGTTCTTC
CDR3: CASSLGGGPSYNEQFF

J: TRBJ1-5
size: few
D: TRBD1
V: TRBV2
DNA: TGTGCCAGCAGTGGCTCAGGGGGGTATAGCAATCAGCCCCAGCATTTT
CDR3: CASSGSGGYSNQPQHF

J: TRBJ1-1
size: NA
D: NA
V: TRBV6-5
DNA: TGTGCCAGCAGTTACGACGTCCAGGGGAACACTGAAGCTTTCTTT
CDR3: CASSYDVQGNTEAFF

J: TRBJ2-7
size: NA
D: NA
V: TRBV9
DNA: TGTGCCAGCAGTCCCAGGGCTGGACTATACGAGCAGTACTTC
CDR3: CASSPRAGLYEQYF

J: TRBJ2-5
size: NA
D: TRBD2
V: TRBV2
DNA: TGTGCCAGTGGGACTAGCCAAGAGACCCAGTACTTC
CDR3: CASGTSQETQYF

J: TRBJ1-1
size: NA
D: TRBD1
V: TRBV19
DNA: TGTGCCACGGGCAGGGGGCTATACACTGAAGCTTTCTTT
CDR3: CATGRGLYTEAFF

J: TRBJ1-6
size: NA
D: NA
V: TRBV6-5
DNA: TGTGCCGTATACAGGGCACTGGGGTCACCCCTCCACTTT
CDR3: CAVYRALGSPLHF

J: TRBJ2-1
size: NA
D: NA
V: TRBV7-9
DNA: TGTGCCAGCAGCTTAGGAGACTGGGAGCAGTTCTTC
CDR3: CASSLGDWEQFF

J: TRBJ2-3
size: NA
D: NA
V: TRBV19
DNA: TGTGCCAGTACGACGACAGGAACCACCACAGATACGCAGTATTTT
CDR3: CASTTTGTTTDTQYF

J: TRBJ2-5
size: NA
D: NA
V: TRBV19
DNA: TGTGCCAGTAGTATGTATCTGAGGGTTGAGACCCAGTACTTC
CDR3: CASSMYLRVETQYF